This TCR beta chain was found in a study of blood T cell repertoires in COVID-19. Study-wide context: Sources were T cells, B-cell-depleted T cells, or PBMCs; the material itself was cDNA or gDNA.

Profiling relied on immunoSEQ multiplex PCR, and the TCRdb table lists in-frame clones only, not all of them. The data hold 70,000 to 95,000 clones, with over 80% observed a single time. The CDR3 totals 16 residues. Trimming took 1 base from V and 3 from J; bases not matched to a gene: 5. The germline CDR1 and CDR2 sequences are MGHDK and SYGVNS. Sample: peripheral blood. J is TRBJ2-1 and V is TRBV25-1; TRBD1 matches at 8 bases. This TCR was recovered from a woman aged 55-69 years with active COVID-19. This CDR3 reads CASSELGTGNYNEQFF. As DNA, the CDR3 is TGTGCCAGCAGTGAATTAGGGACAGGCAACTACAATGAGCAGTTCTTC.